One sample yielded the 25 T cell receptor beta chains listed below, sequenced in a study of blood T cells in healthy people across ages. The authors ran a second PCR of 7 to 11 cycles using a sample-barcoded 5' primer and a J-beta primer mix. One entry per CDR3 protein, called by TCRdb with MiXCR from the 5' RACE reads. This table has approximately 1.5 million distinct CDR3 sequences, roughly two fifths appearing once. Sample: blood. Receptor source: a woman under 30 in good health.

The chain combines TRBV12-3 or TRBV12-4 with TRBJ2-1; 7 nucleotides line up with TRBD2. Trimming removed 3 bases from V and 5 bases from J; junction bases left unmatched: 7. This CDR3 is built from 15 residues. This CDR3 is CASSFMGEGHNEQFF. In DNA form, the CDR3 reads TGTGCCAGCAGTTTTATGGGGGAGGGACACAATGAGCAGTTCTTC.

This clonotype has a handful of counts. CDR3 DNA sequence: TGCGCCAGCAGCCAAGGTCGGCCCGCAGTGTTATATGAGCAGTTCTTC. It specifies CASSQGRPAVLYEQFF. V usage is TRBV4-1 and J usage is TRBJ2-1; no reliable D call. The CDR3 extends over 16 amino acids. Germline V lookup: CDR1 MGHRA, CDR2 YSYEKL. The germline V and J ends were trimmed by 1 base and 8 bases, with 18 bases remaining between them.

The chain has TRBV7-9 and TRBJ2-5; D ambiguous. Germline CDR1 SEHNR, CDR2 FQNEAQ (reference sequence). The CDR3 extends over 15 amino acids. Trimming took off 4 bases at V and 5 bases at J, with 17 bases between the two ends. CDR3 protein: CASSSRRSPRETQYF. The CDR3 nucleotides read TGTGCCAGCAGCTCTCGACGATCTCCTCGGGAGACCCAGTACTTC.

V and J are TRBV6-2 or TRBV6-3 and TRBJ1-2, with D perhaps matching TRBD1 (5 bases). The germline V gene has CDR1 MNHEY and CDR2 SVGEGT. The ends were cut back, 4 bases at V and 3 bases at J, with 12 bases in the middle. The CDR3 sequence is 14 residues long. CDR3 nucleotides: TGTGCCAGCAGTTGGGGCAGCTATGACTATGGCTACACCTTC. Protein sequence: CASSWGSYDYGYTF.

The chain uses TRBV18 and TRBJ2-1, with D perhaps matching TRBD1 (6 bases). The CDR3 totals 14 residues. V gave up 6 bases and J gave up 4 bases, with 13 bases separating them. Germline values: CDR1 KGHSH, CDR2 LQKENI. The CDR3 spells CASSRSTGYNEQFF. The CDR3 DNA is TGTGCCAGCTCGCGGTCAACAGGGTACAATGAGCAGTTCTTC.

The genes are TRBV7-9 and TRBJ2-4, with D unresolved. Germline V lookup: CDR1 SEHNR, CDR2 FQNEAQ (reference sequence). V lost 1 base and J lost 13, with 17 bases in between. This CDR3 comprises 14 residues. CDR3 sequence reads: CASSLVVRYNEQYF. The CDR3 nucleotides read TGTGCCAGCAGCTTAGTAGTTAGGTACAATGAGCAGTACTTC.

The CDR3 here is CASSLQVNSPLHF. DNA of the CDR3: TGTGCCAGCAGTTTGCAGGTTAATTCACCCCTCCACTTT. This chain links TRBV12-3 or TRBV12-4 with TRBJ1-6; D unclear. The V and J ends lost 3 bases and 6 bases respectively, with 6 bases between them. The CDR3 covers 13 residues.

The rearrangement uses TRBV20-1 and TRBJ2-5, with 9 bases fitting TRBD2. Germline V gene data show CDR1 as DFQATT and CDR2 as SNEGSKA (reference sequence). The CDR3 has 14 residues. The CDR3 DNA reads TGCAGCGCAATCCTGGCTAGCGGGAACTGGGAGCAGTACTTC. It is translated as CSAILASGNWEQYF.

This clonotype was seen at least ten times. The chain has TRBV12-3 or TRBV12-4 and TRBJ1-4; D gene unclear. The V end lost 5 bases, the J end lost 10 bases, and 11 bases lay between the germline ends. The CDR3 consists of 12 residues. In nucleotides, the CDR3 is TGTGCCAGCAGTAAGACAACGGGAAAACTGTTTTTT. It is translated as CASSKTTGKLFF.

V is TRBV6-1 and J is TRBJ2-7; D uncertain. CDR3 size: 14 residues. V was shortened by 2 bases and J by 0 bases, with 8 bases between the two germline ends. The germline CDR1 and CDR2 sequences are MNHNS and SASEGT. CDR3 DNA: TGTGCCAGCAGTGAAACGAGCAGCTCCTACGAGCAGTACTTC. This codes for CASSETSSSYEQYF.

The V gene is TRBV7-9, the J gene TRBJ1-1; 7 bases agree with TRBD1. Germline values: CDR1 SEHNR, CDR2 FQNEAQ (reference sequence). The V and J ends lost 5 bases and 1 base, in that order; junction bases with no gene match: 7. CDR3 length equals 15 residues. The CDR3 DNA sequence: TGTGCCAGCAGCCTATGGACAGGTTGGAACACTGAAGCTTTCTTT. It yields the protein CASSLWTGWNTEAFF.

V gene TRBV6-2 or TRBV6-3 combines with J gene TRBJ2-1; D unclear. This CDR3 contains 13 residues. Germline V gene data show CDR1 as MNHEY and CDR2 as SVGEGT. With 2 bases removed from V and 10 bases from J, the gap between germline ends came to 12 bases. The CDR3, as DNA: TGTGCCAGCAGTTACGCACCGAACTTGGAGCAGTTCTTC. This gives the protein CASSYAPNLEQFF.

This chain joins TRBV5-6 and TRBJ2-7, with D perhaps TRBD1 (6 bases). Matching the DNA end better, TRBJ2-5 makes the J call doubtful. Germline V gene sequence: CDR1 SGHDT, CDR2 YYEEEE. There are 13 residues in the CDR3. CDR3 sequence reads: CASSGTLLETQYF. Here the CDR3 DNA reads TGTGCCAGCAGCGGGACACTTCTAGAGACCCAGTACTTC.

This clonotype showed up just a few times. This chain's CDR3 is CASSPGQSETQYF. For the CDR3, the DNA is TGTGCCAGCTCCCCCGGACAGTCGGAGACCCAGTACTTC. The chain is built from TRBV18 and TRBJ2-7, with D possibly TRBD1 on 6 matching bases. The J call may be mistaken, given a closer DNA end match to TRBJ2-5. Germline assignment: CDR1 KGHSH and CDR2 LQKENI. The CDR3 extends over 13 amino acids.

The V gene is TRBV29-1, the J gene TRBJ2-7; no firm D call. V was trimmed by 0 bases and J by 2 bases, leaving 5 bases between them. The CDR3 sequence is 12 residues long. In germline, CDR1 is SQVTM, CDR2 ANQGSEA. The CDR3 DNA reads TGCAGCGTTGAAGACCAGACCTACGAGCAGTACTTC. Its translation: CSVEDQTYEQYF.

The sample holds many counts of this clonotype. This rearrangement joins TRBV29-1 to TRBJ2-7, with D perhaps TRBD1 (5 bases). V lost 6 bases, J lost 2 bases, and 14 bases lay in between. The CDR3 length is 13 residues. CDR1 and CDR2 from the germline V gene are SQVTM and ANQGSEA. The CDR3 sequence: CSVRDSDTYEQYF. CDR3 DNA sequence: TGCAGCGTAAGAGACAGCGATACCTACGAGCAGTACTTC.

The V gene is TRBV7-9, the J gene TRBJ2-3; 7 bases line up with TRBD2. Germline trimming cut 1 base from V and 6 bases from J; bases unmatched to any gene: 10. CDR1 and CDR2 from the germline V gene are SEHNR and FQNEAQ (reference sequence). This CDR3 spans 16 amino acids. The CDR3 DNA sequence: TGTGCCAGCAGCTTAGAGGAGGGGAGGGGAGGTGATACGCAGTATTTT. Translated: CASSLEEGRGGDTQYF.

This clonotype was counted at least ten times. The genes are TRBV4-3 and TRBJ1-4; 9 positions match TRBD1. Germline V CDR1 and CDR2: LGHNA, YSLEER. Trimming took 1 base from V and 8 from J; bases not matched to a gene: 5. CDR3 size: 15 residues. The CDR3 DNA reads as TGCGCCAGCAGCCAAGCCGGACAGGGGAGGGAAAAACTGTTTTTT. It is translated as CASSQAGQGREKLFF.

This clonotype has more than one count but fewer than ten. The CDR3 spells CASSGGQAYEQYF. As DNA, the CDR3 is TGCGCCAGCAGTGGGGGACAGGCCTACGAGCAGTACTTC. The gene calls are TRBV10-2 and TRBJ2-7; 8 nucleotides line up with TRBD1. V trimming: 4 bases; J trimming: 2 bases; junction bases outside the gene matches: 1. Germline V lookup: CDR1 WSHSY, CDR2 SAAADI. This CDR3 contains 13 residues.

About this clonotype: One end of the junction fails to match germline, which may point to a read error. This chain uses TRBV10-3 with TRBJ2-1; tentative D call: TRBD1 (6 bases). Per the germline V gene, CDR1 is ENHRY and CDR2 is SYGVKD. The CDR3 has 13 amino acids. The CDR3 region has the DNA TGTGCCAGCAGTGAGGTCGGGACAAATGAGCAGTTCTTC. Translated: CASSEVGTNEQFF.

The chain links TRBV4-2 to TRBJ2-5; possible D gene TRBD2, 6 bases. The V gene's germline CDR1 is LGHNA and CDR2 YNFKEQ. This CDR3 spans 16 amino acids. Trimming pared 4 bases from V and 4 bases from J, leaving 19 bases between. DNA for the CDR3: TGTGCCAGCAGCCCCGAGGGGCAGGGACTTCGAGAGACCCAGTACTTC. It codes for CASSPEGQGLRETQYF.

V usage is TRBV10-2 and J usage is TRBJ2-3; no firm D call. This CDR3 is built from 13 residues. Trimming removed 3 bases from V and 2 bases from J, with 6 bases in between. Germline V lookup: CDR1 WSHSY, CDR2 SAAADI. In nucleotides, the CDR3 is TGCGCCAGCAGTGACGGACCCACAGATACGCAGTATTTT. This encodes CASSDGPTDTQYF.

The CDR3 sequence is CASTTGLNTEAFF. The CDR3 DNA reads as TGTGCCAGTACAACAGGGTTGAACACTGAAGCTTTCTTT. This chain uses TRBV27 with TRBJ1-1, with D perhaps TRBD1 (6 bases). This CDR3 has 13 residues. V lost 9 bases and J 0 bases, leaving 11 bases between the germline ends. Per germline, CDR1 MNHEY and CDR2 SMNVEV (reference sequence).

The chain carries TRBV12-3 or TRBV12-4 and TRBJ2-1; 7 nucleotides align to TRBD2. The CDR3 extends over 19 amino acids. Unmatched junction bases numbered 14, after V lost 3 bases and J lost 0 bases. CDR3 in amino acids: CASSFTAGVGFRSYNEQFF. The CDR3 DNA reads TGTGCCAGCAGTTTTACGGCGGGAGTTGGGTTTCGCTCCTACAATGAGCAGTTCTTC.

The J gene is TRBJ2-3, the V gene TRBV7-2; TRBD2 aligns across 10 bases. Germline lookup yields CDR1 SGHTA and CDR2 FQGNSA. This CDR3 is built from 17 residues. V gave up 3 bases and J gave up 5 bases; unmatched junction bases: 11. The CDR3 nucleotides are TGTGCCAGCAGCTTTCGGACTAGCGGCTCAAATGAAGATACGCAGTATTTT. It specifies CASSFRTSGSNEDTQYF.